This TCR beta chain was sequenced for a study of metastatic and nonmetastatic thyroid tumors. Study-wide background: A comparison of repertoires was made across blood and tumor or nodule tissue from malignant and benign thyroid patients.

Per the original data handling: The authors used CDR3 differences across clinicopathological groups to build a distant-metastasis classifier for papillary thyroid cancer. With MiXCR, TCRdb reprocessed the PCR reads. The V and J calls were not made by the authors but by TCRdb's processing. The repertoire consists of some 20,000 clones, with approximately 26% occurring once and the leading ten covering less than 7%. Nobody among the patients had been given any treatment before thyroid surgery. Points from the study as a whole: According to reports, the diversity of TCR beta was significantly higher in malignant thyroid tumors than in benign nodules, and this held in both blood and tumor samples.

About this clone itself: Its target is not known.

This CDR3 is 15 amino acids long. Trimming removed 5 bases from V and 0 bases from J, with 11 bases in between. Germline V CDR1 and CDR2: SGHTA, FQGNSA. The source of this sequence is a female donor with papillary thyroid cancer or a benign thyroid nodule (not recorded which). Some clones in this sample may be carry-over from other donors' samples. Sequencing input: blood. This sequence joins TRBV7-2 and TRBJ1-3; unclear D gene. The CDR3 nucleotides read TGTGCCAGCAGCCACGCGTCGGGCTCTGGAAACACCATATATTTT. Protein sequence: CASSHASGSGNTIYF.